These 2 T cell receptor beta chains share one sample of origin, sequenced in a study of cytomegalovirus exposure and HLA in healthy donors. A multiplex PCR was run with 60 Vbeta primers and 13 Jbeta primers. Sequencing was performed with immunoSEQ multiplex PCR; in TCRdb, only in-frame clones are kept and a portion is missing. There are 100,000 to 150,000 clones in the sample; 8% to 11% occur only once, and 4.5% to 5% lies in the top ten. Sequencing was done on a sample of PBMCs. These receptors were collected from a woman between 18 and 30 years old in good health and CMV-seropositive.

This rearrangement joins TRBV25-1 to TRBJ1-2; D is possibly TRBD1 (6 bases). The length of the CDR3 is 11 residues. The ends were cut back, 4 bases at V and 8 bases at J, with 8 bases in the middle. The germline CDR1 and CDR2 sequences are MGHDK and SYGVNS. This CDR3 reads CASSVTGGYTF. CDR3 bases: TGTGCCAGCAGTGTAACAGGGGGCTACACCTTC.

The chain employs TRBV5-4 and TRBJ1-1; 8 bases are shared with TRBD1. CDR1 and CDR2 (germline): SGHNT, YYREEE (reference sequence). J was trimmed by 2 bases and V by 0 bases; bases with no gene match: 3. This CDR3 spans 15 amino acids. CDR3 DNA sequence: TGTGCCAGCAGCTTGGTTGGACAGGGCAACACTGAAGCTTTCTTT. Translated, it gives CASSLVGQGNTEAFF.